This T cell receptor (beta chain) is from a study of blood T cell repertoires in COVID-19. Background on the study: COVID-19 samples collected from the United States, Italy and Spain covered acute and convalescent phases. In each case, the material was cDNA or gDNA derived from T cells, B-cell-depleted T cells, or PBMCs.

Original processing notes: Amplification of reference gene primers was used by the study to estimate nucleated cell counts. TCRdb's table, derived via immunoSEQ multiplex PCR, lists solely in-frame clones and lacks some. V, J and clone size are taken as reported in that table, and D and trimming were inferred from the DNA itself. This table has around 270,000 clones, around nine tenths appearing once. Losses at the gene ends were 9 bases for V and 5 bases for J; bases not matched to a gene: 2. The CDR3 is 12 residues long. Looked up from germline, CDR1 is KGHDR and CDR2 is SFDVKD. Seattle researchers signed up patients amid active infection and tracked them longitudinally.

The clonotype originates from an older woman with COVID-19, enrolled during active disease. Material for sequencing was peripheral blood. The rearrangement joins TRBV24-1 to TRBJ1-5; TRBD1 agrees at 8 bases. CDR3 bases: TGTGCCACCCAGGACAGGGATCAGCCCCAGCATTTT. It specifies CATQDRDQPQHF.